This TCR beta chain came from a study of blood T cells in healthy people across ages. CDR3 length equals 14 residues. Germline V gives CDR1 DFQATT, CDR2 SNEGSKA (reference sequence). V gave up 2 bases and J gave up 6 bases; unmatched junction bases: 4. In the case of this clonotype: Its antigen is unidentified.

The second PCR ran roughly 6 to 11 cycles with a sample-barcoded 5' primer and J-beta primers. TCRdb reprocessed the 5' RACE reads via MiXCR and lists one record per CDR3 protein. The sample has under 1,100,000 distinct CDR3 sequences, 20% to 25% seen once. Notes on the study in general: Older age went with lower TCR beta diversity per million T cells, in a roughly linear way. With donor CMV status unknown, expanded clonotype changes were possibly confounded.

A further study also used this sample, focusing on T cells of mothers and their children. That study adds: Sequencing returned over 10 million TCR beta CDR3 reads per mother and several million per child. Related mother-child pairs showed slightly, non-significantly higher overlap than unrelated pairs.

The chain uses TRBV20-1 and TRBJ2-2, with TRBD2 matching over 9 bases. Sequenced: blood. This TCR derives from a girl aged 2-10 years in good health. For the CDR3, the DNA is TGCAGTGCTAGAAGGGTAGCGGGGGCCGGGGAGCTGTTTTTT. This codes for CSARRVAGAGELFF.